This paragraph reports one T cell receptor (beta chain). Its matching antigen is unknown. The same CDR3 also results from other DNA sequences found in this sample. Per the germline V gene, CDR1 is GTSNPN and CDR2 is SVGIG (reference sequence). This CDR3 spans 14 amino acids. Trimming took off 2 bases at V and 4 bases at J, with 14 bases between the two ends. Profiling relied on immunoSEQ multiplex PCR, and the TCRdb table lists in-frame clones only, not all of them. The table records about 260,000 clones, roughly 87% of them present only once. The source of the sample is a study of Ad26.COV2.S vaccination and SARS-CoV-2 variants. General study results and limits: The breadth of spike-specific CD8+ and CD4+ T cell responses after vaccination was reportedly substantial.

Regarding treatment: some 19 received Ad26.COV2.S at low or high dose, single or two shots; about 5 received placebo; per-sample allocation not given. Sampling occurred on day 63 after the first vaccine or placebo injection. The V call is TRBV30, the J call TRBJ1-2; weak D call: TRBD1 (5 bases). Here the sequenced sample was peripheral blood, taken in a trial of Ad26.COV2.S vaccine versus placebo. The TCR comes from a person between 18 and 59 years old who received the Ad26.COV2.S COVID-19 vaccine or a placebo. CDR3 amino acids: CAWSKEGDSYGYTF. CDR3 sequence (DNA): TGTGCCTGGAGTAAGGAAGGGGATAGCTATGGCTACACCTTC.